This TCR beta chain was recorded in a study of cytomegalovirus exposure and HLA in healthy donors (dated by TCRdb to about 2017). As for the study more broadly: According to a later analysis, the 120 or so validation repertoires were produced on the same platform as the roughly 600 repertoires of the first cohort. The study combined high-throughput TCR immunosequencing, statistical association of individual TCRs with disease status, and machine learning to predict cytomegalovirus infection status. Along with the approximately 650-subject first cohort, a separate validation cohort of roughly 110 different subjects was used. The study aimed to test whether signatures of past pathogen exposure could be identified by cataloging public T cell receptors.

Details on this clone: Its binding antigen is unknown. Base quality data are lacking; no much larger clone is found one base away.

CDR1 SGHAT and CDR2 FQNNGV are derived from the germline V gene. V sheds 4 bases and J sheds 4 bases, leaving 11 bases between their ends. CDR3 length: 15 amino acids, cysteine to phenylalanine. Here the CDR3 DNA is all that survives: 45 bases in frame from base 1. The receptor library was made with the immunoSEQ multiplex PCR assay. In the original analysis: A statistical classification framework was developed to diagnose cytomegalovirus status using the catalog of TCR beta chain sequences. TCRdb took this table from immuneACCESS and kept in-frame rearrangements with V and J called. Such tables lack part of the clones; where checked against another copy, unresolved V genes explain under half of the gap, and the rest is unexplained. That table supplies the V and J calls and clone size; D and trimming were determined from the DNA. For this sample there are about 110,000 clones; 70% to 90% appear just once. The top ten constitute 1.4% of the sample.

The donors were included in the validation cohort of 130 or so subjects, a group kept apart from the roughly 670-subject first cohort. The paper's findings and limits, for the study overall: In vitro tests confirmed that a few of the cytomegalovirus-associated TCR beta chains recognize cytomegalovirus antigens. The validation cohort had no HLA typing available for a later analysis, so co-occurrence within that cohort was assessed over all 130 or so repertoires. Across donors, most TCR sequences were observed very rarely, whereas some public TCRs were present in many individuals. The authors suggested that the approach could potentially be generalized to other disease states and immunological phenotypes. The classifier was reported to diagnose cytomegalovirus status with high specificity and sensitivity in both the original and validation cohorts. Subsequent analysis determined that TCRs grouped into clusters in the first cohort also showed a tendency toward co-occurrence across the roughly 110 validation repertoires, and approximately 93% of cluster scores exceeded 0. A total of some 180 TCR beta chains were listed by the study as associated with cytomegalovirus.

The sequence came from a woman between 25 and 40 years old in good health and CMV-seropositive. The sequencing input was PBMCs. The V and J segments used are TRBV11-2 and TRBJ2-6; TRBD1 could be the D gene, as 5 bases match. The CDR3 protein is CASSSRAPGANVLTF. Read as DNA, the sequence is TGTGCCAGCAGCTCCAGGGCTCCCGGGGCCAACGTCCTGACTTTC. Where the CDR3 stops, the reference TRBV11-2 and TRBJ2-6 genes take over; the full variable domain is EAGVAQSPRYKIIEKRQSVAFWCNPISGHATLYWYQQILGQGPKLLIQFQNNGVVDDSQLPKDRFSAERLKGVDSTLKIQPAKLEDSAVYLCASSSRAPGANVLTFGAGSRLTVL.